These T cell receptor beta chains were read from a single sample in a study of blood T cell repertoires in COVID-19. Produced via immunoSEQ multiplex PCR; TCRdb's table is partial and in-frame only. The sample consists of about 100,000 clones, more than 70% of them appearing once. The sample taken for sequencing was peripheral blood. Receptors were obtained from a man in his fifties with active or convalescent COVID-19. CDR3s include the opening cysteine and the closing phenylalanine or tryptophan. The D gene is left open where the match is weak. Expanded clones are given a class, and other clones once, few, many or no size at all.

j_call: TRBJ1-1
d_call: NA
cdr3_length: 14
v_call: TRBV7-9
clone_size: NA
cdr3_aa: CASSLDGGNTEAFF
cdr3_nt: TGTGCCAGCAGCTTGGATGGAGGGAACACTGAAGCTTTCTTT

j_call: TRBJ1-1
d_call: NA
cdr3_length: 21
v_call: TRBV4-2
clone_size: NA
cdr3_aa: CASSRLLDLLGSSPMNTEAFF
cdr3_nt: TGTGCCAGCAGCCGTCTGCTGGACCTACTAGGATCCTCCCCCATGAACACTGAAGCTTTCTTT

j_call: TRBJ2-2
d_call: TRBD1
cdr3_length: 16
v_call: TRBV3-1/TRBV3-2
clone_size: NA
cdr3_aa: CASSLGQGSRTGELFF
cdr3_nt: TGTGCCAGCAGCTTAGGACAGGGGTCGCGTACCGGGGAGCTGTTTTTT

j_call: TRBJ2-5
d_call: NA
cdr3_length: 12
v_call: TRBV24-1
clone_size: NA
cdr3_aa: CATSRRGETQYF
cdr3_nt: TGTGCCACCTCCAGGAGAGGGGAGACCCAGTACTTC

j_call: TRBJ2-3
d_call: NA
cdr3_length: 12
v_call: TRBV28
clone_size: NA
cdr3_aa: CASSLRTDTQYF
cdr3_nt: TGTGCCAGCAGTCTACGTACAGATACGCAGTATTTT

j_call: TRBJ1-1
d_call: NA
cdr3_length: 14
v_call: TRBV16
clone_size: NA
cdr3_aa: CASTPSGVNTEAFF
cdr3_nt: TGTGCCAGCACCCCGAGCGGGGTGAACACTGAAGCTTTCTTT

j_call: TRBJ1-2
d_call: NA
cdr3_length: 18
v_call: TRBV5-1
clone_size: NA
cdr3_aa: CASSLRLERPSNYGGYTF
cdr3_nt: TGCGCCAGCAGCTTGCGGTTGGAGAGACCCTCAAACTATGGGGGCTACACCTTC

j_call: TRBJ2-7
d_call: NA
cdr3_length: 10
v_call: TRBV20-1
clone_size: NA
cdr3_aa: CSALANEQYF
cdr3_nt: TGCAGTGCCCTAGCCAACGAGCAGTACTTC

j_call: TRBJ1-5
d_call: NA
cdr3_length: 14
v_call: TRBV15
clone_size: NA
cdr3_aa: CATSRENSNQPQHF
cdr3_nt: TGTGCCACCAGCAGAGAAAACAGTAATCAGCCCCAGCATTTT

j_call: TRBJ2-7
d_call: TRBD2
cdr3_length: 17
v_call: TRBV19
clone_size: once
cdr3_aa: CASSITVGGAGTYEQYF
cdr3_nt: TGTGCCAGTAGTATAACCGTCGGGGGGGCCGGGACCTACGAGCAGTACTTC

j_call: TRBJ2-7
d_call: NA
cdr3_length: 14
v_call: TRBV19
clone_size: NA
cdr3_aa: CASSIWQNSYEQYF
cdr3_nt: TGTGCCAGTAGTATATGGCAGAATTCCTACGAGCAGTACTTC

j_call: TRBJ2-2
d_call: NA
cdr3_length: 16
v_call: TRBV28
clone_size: NA
cdr3_aa: CASRRRDGVGTGELFF
cdr3_nt: TGTGCCAGCAGGAGGCGGGACGGGGTGGGGACCGGGGAGCTGTTTTTT

j_call: TRBJ1-5
d_call: NA
cdr3_length: 15
v_call: TRBV6-5
clone_size: NA
cdr3_aa: CASSTDSFSNQPQHF
cdr3_nt: TGTGCCAGCAGCACGGACAGCTTTAGCAATCAGCCCCAGCATTTT

j_call: TRBJ2-1
d_call: TRBD2
cdr3_length: 14
v_call: TRBV24-1
clone_size: NA
cdr3_aa: CATAREGTYNEQFF
cdr3_nt: TGTGCCACCGCGAGGGAGGGCACCTACAATGAGCAGTTCTTC

j_call: TRBJ2-3
d_call: TRBD1
cdr3_length: 17
v_call: TRBV27
clone_size: NA
cdr3_aa: CASSLKGLGGSTDTQYF
cdr3_nt: TGTGCCAGCAGTTTAAAGGGTTTAGGGGGCAGCACAGATACGCAGTATTTT

j_call: TRBJ1-2
d_call: TRBD1
cdr3_length: 15
v_call: TRBV7-2
clone_size: NA
cdr3_aa: CASSFGTGGNYGYTF
cdr3_nt: TGTGCCAGCAGCTTTGGGACAGGGGGAAACTATGGCTACACCTTC

j_call: TRBJ2-6
d_call: NA
cdr3_length: 16
v_call: TRBV19
clone_size: NA
cdr3_aa: CASSTGGGSGANVLTF
cdr3_nt: TGTGCCAGTAGTACAGGGGGAGGCTCCGGGGCCAACGTCCTGACTTTC

j_call: TRBJ1-5
d_call: NA
cdr3_length: 13
v_call: TRBV28
clone_size: NA
cdr3_aa: CASSPLGNQPQHF
cdr3_nt: TGTGCCAGCAGTCCTCTCGGCAATCAGCCCCAGCATTTT

j_call: TRBJ1-2
d_call: NA
cdr3_length: 12
v_call: TRBV10-1
clone_size: NA
cdr3_aa: CASSDGGNGYTF
cdr3_nt: TGCGCCAGCAGTGATGGGGGGAACGGCTACACCTTC

j_call: TRBJ1-6
d_call: TRBD1
cdr3_length: 15
v_call: TRBV6-4
clone_size: NA
cdr3_aa: CASSEGRGTSSPLHF
cdr3_nt: TGTGCCAGCAGTGAGGGCAGGGGGACGAGTTCACCCCTCCACTTT

j_call: TRBJ2-1
d_call: TRBD2
cdr3_length: 15
v_call: TRBV7-2
clone_size: NA
cdr3_aa: CASSFGGRQYNEQFF
cdr3_nt: TGTGCCAGCAGCTTTGGCGGGAGACAATACAATGAGCAGTTCTTC

j_call: TRBJ2-3
d_call: TRBD2
cdr3_length: 17
v_call: TRBV4-3
clone_size: NA
cdr3_aa: CASNGLAGGPCTDTQYF
cdr3_nt: TGCGCCAGCAACGGACTAGCGGGAGGGCCTTGCACAGATACGCAGTATTTT

j_call: TRBJ2-7
d_call: TRBD1
cdr3_length: 14
v_call: TRBV28
clone_size: NA
cdr3_aa: CASTAGTEYYEQYF
cdr3_nt: TGTGCCAGCACCGCCGGGACAGAGTATTACGAGCAGTACTTC

j_call: TRBJ1-2
d_call: NA
cdr3_length: 16
v_call: TRBV6-5
clone_size: NA
cdr3_aa: CASSYTNRDLNYGYTF
cdr3_nt: TGTGCCAGCAGTTACACCAACAGGGACCTTAACTATGGCTACACCTTC

j_call: TRBJ2-2
d_call: NA
cdr3_length: 14
v_call: TRBV2
clone_size: NA
cdr3_aa: CASSLQRADGELFF
cdr3_nt: TGTGCCAGCAGCCTGCAGAGGGCCGACGGGGAGCTGTTTTTT

j_call: TRBJ2-3
d_call: NA
cdr3_length: 15
v_call: TRBV25-1
clone_size: once
cdr3_aa: CASTSSRRNTDTQYF
cdr3_nt: TGTGCCAGCACGTCTAGCAGAAGAAACACAGATACGCAGTATTTT

j_call: TRBJ2-1
d_call: NA
cdr3_length: 15
v_call: TRBV7-8
clone_size: NA
cdr3_aa: CASSPRLGEANEQFF
cdr3_nt: TGTGCCAGCAGCCCCCGACTAGGGGAGGCCAATGAGCAGTTCTTC

j_call: TRBJ2-7
d_call: TRBD2
cdr3_length: 14
v_call: TRBV7-9
clone_size: NA
cdr3_aa: CASGASGSPREQYF
cdr3_nt: TGTGCCAGTGGGGCTAGCGGGAGCCCCCGCGAGCAGTACTTC

j_call: TRBJ2-7
d_call: NA
cdr3_length: 15
v_call: TRBV7-2
clone_size: few
cdr3_aa: CASSRGLKISYEQYF
cdr3_nt: TGTGCCAGCAGCCGCGGACTAAAGATCTCCTACGAGCAGTACTTC

j_call: TRBJ2-7
d_call: NA
cdr3_length: 13
v_call: TRBV9
clone_size: NA
cdr3_aa: CASSKGTEYEQYF
cdr3_nt: TGTGCCAGCAGCAAGGGGACTGAATACGAGCAGTACTTC

j_call: TRBJ1-1
d_call: TRBD1
cdr3_length: 13
v_call: TRBV18
clone_size: NA
cdr3_aa: CASSRTGDTEAFF
cdr3_nt: TGTGCCAGCTCAAGGACAGGGGACACTGAAGCTTTCTTT

j_call: TRBJ1-2
d_call: NA
cdr3_length: 18
v_call: TRBV6-1
clone_size: NA
cdr3_aa: CASSEDRTTSRPGNGYTF
cdr3_nt: TGTGCCAGCAGTGAAGATCGGACGACTAGCAGACCCGGGAATGGCTACACCTTC

j_call: TRBJ1-2
d_call: NA
cdr3_length: 14
v_call: TRBV19
clone_size: NA
cdr3_aa: CASRAAVLVYGYTF
cdr3_nt: TGTGCCAGTAGGGCGGCGGTGCTAGTCTATGGCTACACCTTC

j_call: TRBJ2-5
d_call: NA
cdr3_length: 16
v_call: TRBV5-1
clone_size: NA
cdr3_aa: CASSLELAIPQETQYF
cdr3_nt: TGCGCCAGCAGCTTGGAATTAGCGATACCACAAGAGACCCAGTACTTC

j_call: TRBJ2-7
d_call: NA
cdr3_length: 14
v_call: TRBV5-5
clone_size: NA
cdr3_aa: CASSLVRATYEQYF
cdr3_nt: TGTGCCAGCAGCTTGGTCAGGGCCACCTACGAGCAGTACTTC

j_call: TRBJ1-2
d_call: NA
cdr3_length: 13
v_call: TRBV24-1
clone_size: NA
cdr3_aa: CATSARDSYGYTF
cdr3_nt: TGTGCCACCAGTGCCCGGGACTCCTATGGCTACACCTTC

j_call: TRBJ2-1
d_call: TRBD2
cdr3_length: 16
v_call: TRBV2
clone_size: NA
cdr3_aa: CASSEAGGSVPNEQFF
cdr3_nt: TGTGCCAGCAGTGAAGCGGGCGGGAGCGTCCCAAATGAGCAGTTCTTC

j_call: TRBJ2-4
d_call: NA
cdr3_length: 15
v_call: TRBV4-1
clone_size: NA
cdr3_aa: CASSQEPVAKNIQYF
cdr3_nt: TGCGCCAGCAGCCAAGAGCCAGTAGCCAAAAACATTCAGTACTTC

j_call: TRBJ1-1
d_call: TRBD1
cdr3_length: 13
v_call: TRBV30
clone_size: few
cdr3_aa: CAWSGQGGTEAFF
cdr3_nt: TGTGCCTGGAGCGGACAGGGGGGCACTGAAGCTTTCTTT

j_call: TRBJ1-2
d_call: TRBD1
cdr3_length: 15
v_call: TRBV6-5
clone_size: NA
cdr3_aa: CASSQPGQLNYGYTF
cdr3_nt: TGTGCCAGCAGTCAACCGGGACAGCTAAACTATGGCTACACCTTC

j_call: TRBJ2-7
d_call: NA
cdr3_length: 15
v_call: TRBV18
clone_size: NA
cdr3_aa: CASSLGPTEPYEQYF
cdr3_nt: TGTGCCAGCTCACTGGGGCCGACGGAGCCCTACGAGCAGTACTTC

j_call: TRBJ1-6
d_call: NA
cdr3_length: 15
v_call: TRBV3-1/TRBV3-2
clone_size: NA
cdr3_aa: CASSQDTRGNSPLHF
cdr3_nt: TGTGCCAGCAGCCAAGATACCAGGGGTAATTCACCCCTCCACTTT

j_call: TRBJ2-1
d_call: TRBD1
cdr3_length: 14
v_call: TRBV24-1
clone_size: NA
cdr3_aa: CATSDRGQRNEQFF
cdr3_nt: TGTGCCACCAGTGACCGGGGACAGAGAAATGAGCAGTTCTTC

j_call: TRBJ1-2
d_call: NA
cdr3_length: 14
v_call: TRBV6-6
clone_size: NA
cdr3_aa: CASSYSAEDYGYTF
cdr3_nt: TGTGCCAGCAGTTACTCGGCGGAGGACTATGGCTACACCTTC

j_call: TRBJ1-5
d_call: NA
cdr3_length: 12
v_call: TRBV24-1
clone_size: NA
cdr3_aa: CATSDSYQPQHF
cdr3_nt: TGTGCCACCAGTGACTCGTATCAGCCCCAGCATTTT

j_call: TRBJ1-4
d_call: TRBD1
cdr3_length: 14
v_call: TRBV25-1
clone_size: NA
cdr3_aa: CASSEGQGWGKLFF
cdr3_nt: TGTGCCAGCAGTGAAGGACAGGGTTGGGGAAAACTGTTTTTT

j_call: TRBJ2-7
d_call: NA
cdr3_length: 14
v_call: TRBV5-1
clone_size: NA
cdr3_aa: CASSLAGTPYEQYF
cdr3_nt: TGCGCCAGCAGCTTGGCCGGGACTCCCTACGAGCAGTACTTC

j_call: TRBJ2-1
d_call: TRBD2
cdr3_length: 14
v_call: TRBV27
clone_size: NA
cdr3_aa: CASSSGTSVNEQFF
cdr3_nt: TGTGCCAGCAGTTCCGGGACTAGCGTGAATGAGCAGTTCTTC

j_call: TRBJ2-1
d_call: TRBD2
cdr3_length: 13
v_call: TRBV29-1
clone_size: NA
cdr3_aa: CSVGTSGSNEQFF
cdr3_nt: TGCAGCGTTGGGACTAGCGGGAGTAATGAGCAGTTCTTC

j_call: TRBJ2-7
d_call: NA
cdr3_length: 17
v_call: TRBV6-2/TRBV6-3
clone_size: NA
cdr3_aa: CASSYSSQTGVSYEQYF
cdr3_nt: TGTGCCAGCAGTTACTCCTCTCAGACAGGAGTCTCCTACGAGCAGTACTTC

j_call: TRBJ2-1
d_call: TRBD2
cdr3_length: 14
v_call: TRBV6-5
clone_size: NA
cdr3_aa: CASTGPGGLNEQFF
cdr3_nt: TGTGCCAGCACCGGGCCGGGAGGGCTAAATGAGCAGTTCTTC

j_call: TRBJ2-7
d_call: TRBD2
cdr3_length: 13
v_call: TRBV28
clone_size: NA
cdr3_aa: CASISSGTYEQYF
cdr3_nt: TGTGCCAGCATTTCGAGCGGGACGTACGAGCAGTACTTC

j_call: TRBJ2-7
d_call: TRBD1
cdr3_length: 14
v_call: TRBV7-9
clone_size: NA
cdr3_aa: CASSWDRGTNEQYF
cdr3_nt: TGTGCCAGCAGTTGGGACAGGGGGACCAACGAGCAGTACTTC